The 28 T cell receptor beta chains reported below all come from one sample, sequenced in a study of T cells after yellow fever vaccination. TCRdb used MiXCR to reprocess the 5' RACE reads, holding one entry per CDR3 protein. This sample has around 500,000 distinct CDR3 sequences; less than 25% occur once, and the top ten carry less than 20%. The sample was PBMCs, taken about 20 days after the first yellow fever vaccination. All receptors derive from a man younger than 30 who received the YFV17D yellow fever vaccine.

V is TRBV28 and J is TRBJ2-5; D ambiguous. Germline V gene data show CDR1 as MDHEN and CDR2 as SYDVKM. This CDR3 spans 14 amino acids. Between the trimmed V and J ends, which lost 1 base and 2 bases, there was a span of 8 bases. DNA for the CDR3: TGTGCCAGCAGTTTATACCGAAGGCAAGAGACCCAGTACTTC. Translation gives CASSLYRRQETQYF. The full variable domain, rest sourced from reference TRBV28 and TRBJ2-5, is DVKVTQSSRYLVKRTGEKVFLECVQDMDHENMFWYRQDPGLGLRLIYFSYDVKMKEKGDIPEGYSVSREKKERFSLILESASTNQTSMYLCASSLYRRQETQYFGPGTRLLVL.

There are many counts of this clonotype. This rearrangement joins TRBV19 to TRBJ2-1; 9 positions agree with TRBD2. Germline lookup yields CDR1 LNHDA and CDR2 SQIVND (reference sequence). The CDR3 has 15 residues. With V trimmed by 1 base and J by 12 bases, 10 bases remained unmatched. Here the CDR3 DNA reads TGTGCCAGTAGTATAGGGAGCGGGGGGTCAGAATGGCAGTTCTTC. Translation: CASSIGSGGSEWQFF.

The CDR3 loop is CAWSIQGAGEAFF. Written as DNA, the CDR3 is TGTGCCTGGAGTATACAGGGGGCGGGTGAAGCTTTCTTT. V usage is TRBV30 and J usage is TRBJ1-1; TRBD1 matches 9 bases. The CDR3 runs to 13 residues. CDR1 and CDR2 from the germline V gene are GTSNPN and SVGIG (reference sequence). V lost 2 bases and J lost 7; bases outside the gene matches: 5. The variable domain in full, with the rest retrieved from reference TRBV30 and TRBJ1-1, is SQTIHQWPATLVQPVGSPLSLECTVEGTSNPNLYWYRQAAGRGLQLLFYSVGIGQISSEVPQNLSASRPQDRQFILSSKKLLLSDSGFYLCAWSIQGAGEAFFGQGTRLTVV.

The chain has TRBV12-3 or TRBV12-4 and TRBJ2-1, with D hard to call. The length of the CDR3 is 13 residues. Trimming removed 3 bases at V and 8 bases at J, with 11 bases between. CDR3 bases: TGTGCCAGCAGTTTTGGTCAACTCGATGAGCAGTTCTTC. Its translation is CASSFGQLDEQFF.

This rearrangement joins TRBV5-6 to TRBJ2-1; D might be TRBD1 (5 bases). The CDR3 is made up of 17 amino acids. The V end was cut by 1 base, the J end by 4 bases, with 18 bases between. Germline CDR1 is SGHDT and CDR2 is YYEEEE. CDR3 region: CASSLWVGWTPYNEQFF. As DNA, the CDR3 is TGTGCCAGCAGCTTGTGGGTAGGTTGGACACCTTACAATGAGCAGTTCTTC.

On this clonotype: The junction shows a germline mismatch at one end, possibly a read error. V is TRBV27 and J is TRBJ1-1; unclear D gene. Germline-derived CDR1 and CDR2 are MNHEY and SMNVEV (reference sequence). This CDR3 comprises 13 residues. CDR3 coding DNA: TGTGCCAGCAGTCCCTTACTGAACGCTGAAGCTTTCTTT. It yields the protein CASSPLLNAEAFF.

This clonotype was seen a few times. V usage is TRBV20-1 and J usage is TRBJ1-1, with D perhaps TRBD1 (5 bases). The ends were cut back, 1 base at V and 1 base at J, with 10 bases in the middle. Per germline, CDR1 DFQATT and CDR2 SNEGSKA (reference sequence). CDR3 length equals 14 residues. This CDR3 reads CSARVTQENTEAFF. CDR3 nucleotides: TGCAGTGCTAGAGTGACACAGGAGAACACTGAAGCTTTCTTT.

The CDR3 spells CASSSSSLQDTQYF. The CDR3 DNA reads TGTGCCAGTTCGTCATCCTCCCTACAAGATACGCAGTATTTT. The chain combines TRBV6-1 with TRBJ2-3; D call uncertain. Per the germline V gene, CDR1 is MNHNS and CDR2 is SASEGT. This CDR3 has 14 amino acids. V was cut by 9 bases and J by 5 bases, with 18 bases left in between.

The V and J genes are TRBV7-2 and TRBJ2-7; 7 nucleotides match TRBD2. The CDR3 has 16 residues. From germline, CDR1 is SGHTA and CDR2 FQGNSA. V trimming: 5 bases; J trimming: 2 bases; junction bases outside the gene matches: 12. The CDR3 DNA is TGTGCCAGCAGCCAAAATCGACTAGCACAGACCTACGAGCAGTACTTC. Its translation is CASSQNRLAQTYEQYF.

The V gene is TRBV11-2, the J gene TRBJ2-3, with D unclear. The CDR3 is 15 residues long. Between the trimmed V and J ends, which lost 0 bases and 2 bases, there was a span of 9 bases. Germline assignment: CDR1 SGHAT and CDR2 FQNNGV. In nucleotides, the CDR3 is TGTGCCAGCAGCTTAGAGGCACCCTACACAGATACGCAGTATTTT. It yields the protein CASSLEAPYTDTQYF.

This chain joins TRBV20-1 and TRBJ2-5; 8 bases match TRBD2. Germline-derived CDR1 and CDR2 are DFQATT and SNEGSKA (reference sequence). The CDR3 consists of 15 residues. With 4 bases clipped from V and 5 bases from J, the junction kept 12 bases outside the gene matches. The CDR3 coding sequence is TGCAGTGCTACGTTTGTACGGGGGGGCAGGGAGACCCAGTACTTC. Protein: CSATFVRGGRETQYF.

This clonotype showed up just once. The chain links TRBV19 to TRBJ2-1; the match to TRBD1 covers 8 bases. V lost 5 bases and J lost 6; bases outside the gene matches: 12. Germline lookup yields CDR1 LNHDA and CDR2 SQIVND (reference sequence). The CDR3 loop spans 16 amino acids. The CDR3 nucleotides are TGTGCCAGTAGTTGGGGGACAGGTGGTAGGGTCAATGAGCAGTTCTTC. This gives the protein CASSWGTGGRVNEQFF.

The chain employs TRBV20-1 and TRBJ1-5, with a possible D match to TRBD1 (6 bases). This CDR3 has 14 residues. Germline loops: CDR1 DFQATT, CDR2 SNEGSKA (reference sequence). Trimming pared 6 bases from V and 4 bases from J, leaving 16 bases between. The CDR3 protein is CSATNRDGNQPQHF. In DNA, the CDR3 is TGCAGTGCAACGAACAGGGACGGGAATCAGCCCCAGCATTTT.

The table lists this clonotype with a few counts. V gene TRBV12-3 or TRBV12-4 combines with J gene TRBJ2-5, with 12 bases lining up with TRBD2. V gave up 4 bases and J gave up 4 bases; unmatched junction bases: 4. This CDR3 has 15 amino acids. The CDR3: CASSSSSGGAETQYF. The DNA of the CDR3 is TGTGCCAGCAGTTCTTCTAGCGGGGGGGCAGAGACCCAGTACTTC.

The sample holds a few counts of this clonotype. The rearrangement links TRBV5-1 to TRBJ2-1; the D gene is possibly TRBD2 (5 bases). V gave up 2 bases and J gave up 8 bases, with 14 bases separating them. There are 14 residues in the CDR3. Germline CDR1 is SGHRS and CDR2 is YFSETQ. The DNA for the CDR3 is TGCGCCAGCAGCTTTCTCGGGGTAGGCGATGAGCAGTTCTTC. It codes for CASSFLGVGDEQFF.

The chain recombines TRBV5-1 with TRBJ2-3; D is perhaps TRBD1 or TRBD2 (6 bases each). The CDR3 loop spans 14 amino acids. CDR1 SGHRS and CDR2 YFSETQ come from the germline V gene. V was clipped by 4 bases and J by 5 bases, with 14 bases between them. The CDR3 loop is CASSPGEVGDTQYF. For the CDR3, the DNA is TGCGCCAGCAGCCCAGGGGAGGTGGGAGATACGCAGTATTTT.

This clonotype was picked up a small number of times. J is TRBJ1-5 and V is TRBV12-3 or TRBV12-4; D gene uncertain. This CDR3 is built from 15 residues. Deletions cut 5 bases from V and 2 bases from J, with 13 bases between. CDR3 region: CASSHYPRGNQPQHF. CDR3 sequence (DNA): TGTGCCAGCAGTCACTATCCCCGAGGCAATCAGCCCCAGCATTTT.

V usage is TRBV7-6 and J usage is TRBJ1-1, with 7 bases identical to TRBD1. This CDR3 region has 15 residues. Germline trimming cut 1 base from V and 4 bases from J; bases unmatched to any gene: 6. Germline-derived CDR1 and CDR2 are SGHVS and FNYEAQ. The CDR3 loop reads CASSLGGTVSTEAFF. CDR3 DNA: TGTGCCAGCAGCTTAGGGGGGACAGTCAGCACTGAAGCTTTCTTT.

This clonotype showed up just a few times. This chain links TRBV5-1 with TRBJ2-3; possibly TRBD1 or TRBD2 for D (5 bases each). This CDR3 region has 17 residues. Trimming took off 1 base at V and 2 bases at J, with 17 bases between the two ends. Germline CDR1 is SGHRS and CDR2 is YFSETQ. CDR3 nucleotides: TGCGCCAGCAGCTTGTCGGGGCAGGACCATTTCACAGATACGCAGTATTTT. Protein product: CASSLSGQDHFTDTQYF.

This clonotype was seen more than once but under ten times. The chain couples TRBV10-3 to TRBJ1-6; D gene ambiguous. V lost 0 bases and J lost 0, with 9 bases in between. CDR1 is ENHRY and CDR2 is SYGVKD in the germline V gene. The CDR3 is 17 residues long. CDR3 protein: CAISESLVSSYNSPLHF. DNA of the CDR3: TGTGCCATCAGTGAGTCGTTGGTGAGCTCCTATAATTCACCCCTCCACTTT.

The chain employs TRBV7-9 and TRBJ1-2; no clear D gene. The CDR3 sequence is 13 residues long. The V gene lost 5 bases and the J gene lost 0 bases, with 7 bases spanning the gap. Per the germline V gene, CDR1 is SEHNR and CDR2 is FQNEAQ (reference sequence). The CDR3 here is CASSLTPNYGYTF. DNA for the CDR3: TGTGCCAGCAGCCTGACACCTAACTATGGCTACACCTTC.

This rearrangement joins TRBV2 to TRBJ2-4; unclear D gene. The ends were cut back, 8 bases at V and 0 bases at J, with 11 bases in the middle. Looked up from germline, CDR1 is SNHLY and CDR2 is FYNNEI. The length of the CDR3 is 14 residues. The CDR3 DNA reads as TGTGCCAGCGACCGACGGCTAGCCAAAAACATTCAGTACTTC. The encoded protein is CASDRRLAKNIQYF.

V usage is TRBV12-3 or TRBV12-4 and J usage is TRBJ1-2, with D perhaps TRBD1 (5 bases). This CDR3 region has 13 residues. The V gene lost 7 bases and the J gene lost 5 bases, with 14 bases spanning the gap. The CDR3: CASTETDIYGYTF. For the CDR3, the DNA is TGTGCCAGCACCGAGACAGATATATATGGCTACACCTTC.

This clonotype was recorded a few times. This chain uses TRBV7-9 with TRBJ2-2, with D possibly being TRBD2 (5 bases). CDR3 size: 16 residues. V was clipped by 5 bases and J by 3 bases, with 16 bases between them. Germline V lookup: CDR1 SEHNR, CDR2 FQNEAQ (reference sequence). Here the CDR3 reads CASSPKGLRDTGELFF. The CDR3 DNA follows: TGTGCCAGCAGCCCCAAGGGCCTGCGGGACACCGGGGAGCTGTTTTTT.

This clonotype was observed a handful of times. The V and J genes are TRBV4-1 and TRBJ2-3, with D tentatively TRBD1 (6 bases). The CDR3 sequence is 14 residues long. CDR1 is MGHRA and CDR2 is YSYEKL in the germline V gene. The V end was cut by 0 bases, the J end by 10 bases, with 14 bases between. The CDR3 nucleotides are TGCGCCAGCAGCCAAGATCAGGGGATTGAGGCGCAGTATTTT. This translates into CASSQDQGIEAQYF.

This clonotype has more than one count but fewer than ten. The chain carries TRBV24-1 and TRBJ2-3; 10 bases agree with TRBD2. The V and J ends lost 5 bases and 6 bases, in that order; junction bases with no gene match: 4. The length of the CDR3 is 14 residues. Germline loops: CDR1 KGHDR, CDR2 SFDVKD. In DNA form, the CDR3 reads TGTGCCACCAGTGGAGCGGGGGGGCTCGATACGCAGTATTTT. This encodes CATSGAGGLDTQYF.

The chain recombines TRBV27 with TRBJ2-3; the D call may be TRBD1 or TRBD2 (5 bases each). Trimming cost V 3 bases and J 2 bases, with 9 bases left between them. Per the germline V gene, CDR1 is MNHEY and CDR2 is SMNVEV (reference sequence). This CDR3 region has 14 residues. CDR3 nucleotide sequence: TGTGCCAGCAGTTTGGTGGGGACCACAGATACGCAGTATTTT. Protein product: CASSLVGTTDTQYF.

CDR3 in amino acids: CAWSVSGNTIYF. The CDR3, as DNA: TGTGCCTGGAGCGTCTCTGGAAACACCATATATTTT. J is TRBJ1-3 and V is TRBV30, with D unclear. Germline V lookup: CDR1 GTSNPN, CDR2 SVGIG (reference sequence). The germline V and J ends were trimmed by 3 bases and 0 bases, with 3 bases remaining between them. The CDR3 runs 12 residues. Complete variable domain (other parts from reference TRBV30 and TRBJ1-3): SQTIHQWPATLVQPVGSPLSLECTVEGTSNPNLYWYRQAAGRGLQLLFYSVGIGQISSEVPQNLSASRPQDRQFILSSKKLLLSDSGFYLCAWSVSGNTIYFGEGSWLTVV.